The 17 T cell receptor beta chains below all came from one sample that was sequenced in a study of blood T cell repertoires in COVID-19. TCRdb's table, derived via immunoSEQ multiplex PCR, lists solely in-frame clones and lacks some. The sample has hundreds of thousands of clones, 85% to 90% seen once; the top ten hold around 8%. Sequencing used peripheral blood. All receptors come from a woman between 50 and 59 years old with COVID-19, enrolled during active disease.

This rearrangement joins TRBV7-9 to TRBJ2-3; TRBD2 aligns across 9 bases. V trimming: 3 bases; J trimming: 1 base; junction bases outside the gene matches: 5. Germline CDR1 reads SEHNR; CDR2 reads FQNEAQ (reference sequence). The CDR3 sequence is 16 residues long. The CDR3 region is CASSLFASGGTDTQYF. The DNA for the CDR3 is TGTGCCAGCAGCTTGTTCGCTAGCGGGGGCACAGATACGCAGTATTTT.

This clone has just a few counts. This chain joins TRBV19 and TRBJ2-7, with TRBD1 matching over 9 bases. This CDR3 contains 14 residues. The ends lost 5 bases at V and 6 bases at J; junction bases unmatched: 8. The germline CDR1 and CDR2 sequences are LNHDA and SQIVND (reference sequence). The CDR3 DNA sequence: TGTGCCAGTAGTCCTGGGACAGGGTTGAGCGAGCAGTACTTC. This codes for CASSPGTGLSEQYF.

J is TRBJ2-1 and V is TRBV4-2, with D perhaps TRBD2 (7 bases). The V gene lost 4 bases and the J gene lost 8 bases, with 18 bases spanning the gap. The CDR3 contains 15 residues. Germline CDR1 LGHNA, CDR2 YNFKEQ. The CDR3 protein is CASSPFTGGTDEQFF. In DNA form, the CDR3 reads TGTGCCAGCAGCCCGTTCACGGGGGGCACTGATGAGCAGTTCTTC.

This chain connects TRBV7-2 to TRBJ1-4; D may be TRBD1 (6 bases). Germline V CDR1 and CDR2: SGHTA, FQGNSA. The V end was cut by 2 bases, the J end by 11 bases, with 9 bases between. The CDR3 runs 12 residues. CDR3 protein: CASSLFQGKLFF. For the CDR3, the DNA is TGTGCCAGCAGCTTATTCCAGGGGAAACTGTTTTTT.

The chain couples TRBV5-1 to TRBJ1-5; D might be TRBD1 (5 bases). The germline V and J ends were trimmed by 1 base and 4 bases, with 12 bases remaining between them. Germline V lookup: CDR1 SGHRS, CDR2 YFSETQ. CDR3 size: 15 residues. CDR3 amino acids: CASSLWAGENQPQHF. CDR3 nucleotides: TGCGCCAGCAGCTTGTGGGCGGGGGAGAATCAGCCCCAGCATTTT.

The J gene is TRBJ1-4, the V gene TRBV12-5; maybe TRBD1 (5 bases). V gave up 0 bases and J gave up 2 bases, with 10 bases separating them. This CDR3 comprises 16 residues. Germline V lookup: CDR1 LGHNT, CDR2 FRNRAP. In nucleotides, the CDR3 is TGTGCTAGTGGTTTGGTAATCGCAGGGACTAATGAAAAACTGTTTTTT. Its protein product is CASGLVIAGTNEKLFF. Together with reference TRBV12-5 and TRBJ1-4, the CDR3 gives the full variable domain: DARVTQTPRHKVTEMGQEVTMRCQPILGHNTVFWYRQTMMQGLELLAYFRNRAPLDDSGMPKDRFSAEMPDATLATLKIQPSEPRDSAVYFCASGLVIAGTNEKLFFGSGTQLSVL.

The chain employs TRBV28 and TRBJ2-5; a weak D match, TRBD2 (6 bases). CDR1 and CDR2 from the germline V gene are MDHEN and SYDVKM. With 2 bases removed from V and 7 bases from J, the gap between germline ends came to 20 bases. The length of the CDR3 is 16 residues. The CDR3 protein is CASSLTTGEDGGTQYF. The CDR3 nucleotides are TGTGCCAGCAGTTTAACGACGGGGGAGGATGGGGGGACCCAGTACTTC.

This chain joins TRBV29-1 and TRBJ1-5; no clear D. Germline loops: CDR1 SQVTM, CDR2 ANQGSEA. The ends were cut back, 6 bases at V and 2 bases at J, with 11 bases in the middle. The CDR3 extends over 13 amino acids. This chain's CDR3 is CSVRGSGNQPQHF. CDR3 DNA: TGCAGCGTGAGAGGTTCAGGCAATCAGCCCCAGCATTTT.

The gene calls are TRBV7-8 and TRBJ2-7; 10 bases are shared with TRBD1. With 4 bases clipped from V and 3 bases from J, the junction kept 0 bases outside the gene matches. This CDR3 spans 13 amino acids. Germline values: CDR1 SGHVS, CDR2 FQNEAQ. This CDR3 reads CASSWDRGYEQYF. CDR3 bases: TGTGCCAGCAGCTGGGACAGGGGCTACGAGCAGTACTTC.

The J gene is TRBJ2-5, the V gene TRBV24-1; 9 nucleotides align to TRBD2. Germline assignment: CDR1 KGHDR and CDR2 SFDVKD. This CDR3 has 14 amino acids. V lost 5 bases and J lost 5; bases outside the gene matches: 5. Here the CDR3 reads CATSGAGGTETQYF. CDR3 in DNA: TGTGCCACCAGTGGGGCGGGGGGGACGGAGACCCAGTACTTC.

V is TRBV7-8 and J is TRBJ2-3, with 8 positions matching TRBD2. This CDR3 is 16 amino acids long. Germline CDR1 is SGHVS and CDR2 is FQNEAQ. J lost 2 bases, V lost 4 bases, and 8 bases had no gene match. The DNA of the CDR3 is TGTGCCAGCAGCTACCCCGGGGGGGGTACCACAGATACGCAGTATTTT. Protein: CASSYPGGGTTDTQYF. The entire variable domain, with the rest obtained from reference TRBV7-8 and TRBJ2-3, is as follows: GAGVSQSPRYKVAKRGQDVALRCDPISGHVSLFWYQQALGQGPEFLTYFQNEAQLDKSGLPSDRFFAERPEGSVSTLKIQRTQQEDSAVYLCASSYPGGGTTDTQYFGPGTRLTVL.

This sequence joins TRBV7-4 and TRBJ1-1; no definite D call. V gave up 5 bases and J gave up 1 base, with 14 bases separating them. The V gene's germline CDR1 is SGHVT and CDR2 SQSDAQ. The CDR3 loop spans 15 amino acids. CDR3 loop: CASSRRRTKNTEAFF. In nucleotides, the CDR3 is TGTGCCAGCAGCCGCCGCCGTACAAAGAACACTGAAGCTTTCTTT.

The chain couples TRBV5-1 to TRBJ1-1, with TRBD1 identical over 10 bases. The CDR3 covers 15 residues. V shed 4 bases, J shed 3 bases, and the junction held 6 bases outside the gene matches. Germline CDR1 and CDR2: SGHRS and YFSETQ. CDR3 loop: CASSAGGQGDTEAFF. The CDR3 DNA follows: TGCGCCAGCAGCGCGGGCGGACAGGGGGACACTGAAGCTTTCTTT.

Of note for this clone: Other DNA sequences in this sample translate to the same CDR3. The V call is TRBV10-1, the J call TRBJ2-5, with D maybe TRBD1 (6 bases). This CDR3 comprises 14 residues. Germline V gene lookup returns CDR1 WNHNN and CDR2 SYGVQD (reference sequence). Between the trimmed V and J ends, which lost 0 bases and 2 bases, there was a span of 7 bases. CDR3 nucleotides: TGCGCCAGCAGTGAGTCGACAGGACAAGAGACCCAGTACTTC. This gives the protein CASSESTGQETQYF.

In its sample, this clone was seen once. The CDR3 sequence: CASSPRFGAPTNEKLFF. The CDR3 bases are TGTGCCAGCAGCCCTCGATTTGGGGCACCAACTAATGAAAAACTGTTTTTT. The rearrangement links TRBV5-6 to TRBJ1-4, with TRBD1 as a possible D gene (5 bases). The V gene lost 4 bases and the J gene lost 0 bases, with 16 bases spanning the gap. CDR1 is SGHDT and CDR2 is YYEEEE in the germline V gene. The CDR3 contains 17 residues. The full variable domain, in which reference TRBV5-6 and TRBJ1-4 provide the parts outside the CDR3, is DAGVTQSPTHLIKTRGQQVTLRCSPKSGHDTVSWYQQALGQGPQFIFQYYEEEERQRGNFPDRFSGHQFPNYSSELNVNALLLGDSALYLCASSPRFGAPTNEKLFFGSGTQLSVL.

The chain links TRBV6-6 to TRBJ2-7, with 7 bases lining up with TRBD1. J gave up 2 bases and V 7 bases, and 11 bases lay outside the gene matches. Germline loops: CDR1 MNHNY, CDR2 SVGAGI (reference sequence). The CDR3 consists of 15 residues. The CDR3 reads CASTQRQGAAYEQYF. As DNA, the CDR3 is TGTGCCAGCACTCAAAGACAGGGAGCAGCCTACGAGCAGTACTTC.

The chain carries TRBV7-7 and TRBJ2-2; D not certain. V was cut by 3 bases and J by 3 bases, with 8 bases left in between. From germline, CDR1 is SSHAT and CDR2 FNYEAQ (reference sequence). This CDR3 is 14 amino acids long. The CDR3 loop is CASSFMTHTGELFF. DNA for the CDR3: TGTGCCAGCAGCTTTATGACTCACACCGGGGAGCTGTTTTTT.